These 15 T cell receptor beta chains share one sample of origin, sequenced in a study of blood T cell repertoires in COVID-19. Repertoires were generated with immunoSEQ multiplex PCR, while TCRdb's copy carries only in-frame clones and drops some. This table holds a few hundred thousand clones, about 82% found once. Sequencing was done on a sample of peripheral blood. These receptors all come from a woman aged 45-60 years with acute or convalescent COVID-19.

This clone was seen more than once but under ten times. DNA of the CDR3: TGTGCCAGCAGCCCCTACATTGGGGAGACGACCTTC. Translated, it gives CASSPYIGETTF. The V and J genes are TRBV7-8 and TRBJ1-2; D gene uncertain. V was cut by 5 bases and J by 14 bases, with 18 bases left in between. Germline CDR1 reads SGHVS; CDR2 reads FQNEAQ. This CDR3 comprises 12 residues.

The CDR3 spells CASSSPGQGAGGELFF. CDR3 nucleotide sequence: TGCGCCAGCAGTTCTCCGGGACAGGGGGCGGGCGGGGAGCTGTTTTTT. The chain is built from TRBV23-1 and TRBJ2-2, with TRBD1 identical over 12 bases. TRBV23-1 is filed as an ORF, its function uncertain. CDR3 length equals 16 residues. The ends lost 5 bases at V and 7 bases at J; junction bases unmatched: 8.

J is TRBJ2-1 and V is TRBV3-1 (or the pseudogene TRBV3-2); the match to TRBD2 covers 8 bases. The CDR3 has 15 residues. Trimming cost V 5 bases and J 8 bases; bases outside gene matches: 11. Germline V lookup: CDR1 LGHDT, CDR2 YNNKEL (reference sequence). The chain's CDR3 is CASSVLAGPQDEQFF. The CDR3 nucleotides read TGTGCCAGCAGCGTCCTAGCGGGTCCGCAAGATGAGCAGTTCTTC.

With respect to this clone: Other nucleotide sequences in the sample specify the same CDR3. The rearrangement links TRBV18 to TRBJ1-4, with D unclear. This CDR3 contains 14 residues. Trimming shortened V by 3 bases and J by 0 bases, and 5 bases separated the two germline ends. CDR1 is KGHSH and CDR2 is LQKENI in the germline V gene. Here the CDR3 DNA reads TGTGCCAGCTCACCGGGAGCAACTAATGAAAAACTGTTTTTT. Encoded protein: CASSPGATNEKLFF.

The gene calls are TRBV2 and TRBJ2-5, with TRBD1 matching over 7 bases. CDR1 is SNHLY, CDR2 FYNNEI, per germline. This CDR3 spans 13 amino acids. Losses at the gene ends were 3 bases for V and 4 bases for J; bases not matched to a gene: 2. Written as DNA, the CDR3 is TGTGCCAGCAGTGATAGGGGGCGAGAGACCCAGTACTTC. Amino acid sequence: CASSDRGRETQYF.

The chain carries TRBV7-8 and TRBJ2-4; the D gene is possibly TRBD2 (6 bases). Trimming pared 1 base from V and 5 bases from J, leaving 15 bases between. The CDR3 is 16 amino acids. Germline V gene data show CDR1 as SGHVS and CDR2 as FQNEAQ. The CDR3 DNA follows: TGTGCCAGCAGCTTAGTGAGCCGGGACTCGCAAAACATTCAGTACTTC. Translating gives CASSLVSRDSQNIQYF.

The sample holds a few counts of this clone. The chain joins TRBV24-1 to TRBJ2-5, with 14 bases matching TRBD2. The CDR3 runs to 18 residues. V was clipped by 3 bases and J by 5 bases; unmatched bases: 10. Per germline, CDR1 KGHDR and CDR2 SFDVKD. In DNA, the CDR3 is TGTGCCACCAGTGATACTTACGGGACTAGCGGGAGAGGGGAGACCCAGTACTTC. Its translation: CATSDTYGTSGRGETQYF.

V usage is TRBV5-5 and J usage is TRBJ2-5; D may be TRBD2 (6 bases). V gave up 6 bases and J gave up 0 bases, with 18 bases separating them. The CDR3 covers 16 residues. The V gene's germline CDR1 is SGHKS and CDR2 YYEKEE (reference sequence). The CDR3 DNA reads TGTGCCAGCACCGACCAGCGGGCCCCGTACCAAGAGACCCAGTACTTC. Its protein product is CASTDQRAPYQETQYF.

V gene TRBV10-3 combines with J gene TRBJ2-5, with 9 bases fitting TRBD2. Trimming at V came to 3 bases and at J to 5 bases, leaving 16 bases not matched to a gene. The CDR3 contains 18 residues. CDR1 is ENHRY, CDR2 SYGVKD, per germline. The CDR3 protein is CAISERLATLAGGETQYF. DNA for the CDR3: TGTGCCATCAGTGAAAGACTAGCAACCCTTGCGGGGGGGGAGACCCAGTACTTC.

This chain connects TRBV28 to TRBJ2-7, with 7 bases identical to TRBD1. The CDR3 length is 13 residues. Germline CDR1 is MDHEN and CDR2 is SYDVKM. The junction had 3 bases not matched to a gene; V was cut back by 6 bases and J by 1 base. In DNA form, the CDR3 reads TGTGCCAGCAGACGACAGGGATCCTACGAGCAGTACTTC. Translating gives CASRRQGSYEQYF.

The chain employs TRBV29-1 and TRBJ2-1, with TRBD2 matching 11 bases. The germline V gene encodes CDR1 SQVTM and CDR2 ANQGSEA. Trimming removed 5 bases from V and 4 bases from J; junction bases left unmatched: 7. CDR3 length: 15 amino acids. CDR3 loop: CSVSSGRGGYNEQFF. CDR3 in DNA: TGCAGCGTTAGTAGCGGGAGGGGGGGATACAATGAGCAGTTCTTC.

The chain couples TRBV25-1 to TRBJ2-1; 10 positions agree with TRBD2. Trimming at V came to 5 bases and at J to 7 bases, leaving 5 bases not matched to a gene. The CDR3 is 14 residues long. CDR1 MGHDK and CDR2 SYGVNS come from the germline V gene. CDR3 in amino acids: CASSHSSGSNEQFF. The CDR3 DNA is TGTGCCAGCAGTCATTCTAGCGGGAGTAATGAGCAGTTCTTC. Together with reference TRBV25-1 and TRBJ2-1, the CDR3 gives the full variable domain: EADIYQTPRYLVIGTGKKITLECSQTMGHDKMYWYQQDPGMELHLIHYSYGVNSTEKGDLSSESTVSRIRTEHFPLTLESARPSHTSQYLCASSHSSGSNEQFFGPGTRLTVL.

This chain connects TRBV9 to TRBJ2-1, with D possibly being TRBD2 (7 bases). V was shortened by 4 bases and J by 6 bases, with 11 bases between the two germline ends. The length of the CDR3 is 13 residues. Germline CDR1 is SGDLS and CDR2 is YYNGEE. CDR3 region: CASSWGGGNEQFF. The CDR3 region has the DNA TGTGCCAGCAGCTGGGGAGGGGGCAATGAGCAGTTCTTC.

The CDR3 sequence: CASSPKRLHEQYF. The CDR3, as DNA: TGTGCCAGCTCACCCAAGCGGCTCCACGAGCAGTACTTC. The chain employs TRBV18 and TRBJ2-7; weak D call: TRBD2 (5 bases). CDR1 and CDR2 from the germline V gene are KGHSH and LQKENI. The CDR3 spans 13 residues. The V and J ends lost 3 bases and 5 bases respectively, with 11 bases between them.

This chain uses TRBV19 with TRBJ1-1; 7 positions match TRBD1. V lost 5 bases and J lost 3; bases outside the gene matches: 3. CDR3 length: 13 residues. The V gene's germline CDR1 is LNHDA and CDR2 SQIVND (reference sequence). CDR3 residues: CASSSTGDTEAFF. Written as DNA, the CDR3 is TGTGCCAGTAGTTCCACAGGGGACACTGAAGCTTTCTTT.